This TCR beta chain is from a study of regulatory T cells in long-lasting Graves disease. Across the whole study: In persistent Graves' disease, antithyroid drugs had been taken for over 5 years and TSH receptor antibodies stayed positive.

The study's findings and limits: There was favoring of TRBV28, TRBJ1-2 and TRBJ2-5 in persistent disease.

The time point is: persistent/refractory GD, antithyroid drugs over 5 years with positive TRAb. The TCR library was made from RNA that had been extracted from PBMCs in TRIzol. Graves' disease diagnosis relied on American Thyroid Association guidelines. Peripheral blood, at 8 to 9.5 milliliters, went into EDTA tubes. The authors built TCR beta libraries using iRepertoire HTBI primers and Arm-PCR of CDR3 regions. MiXCR, applied by TCRdb to the multiplex PCR reads, yields one record per CDR3 protein. The sample has 400,000 to 500,000 distinct CDR3 sequences, around a fifth seen once. This clonotype was observed a few times. Its target is unknown. Losses at the gene ends were 4 bases for V and 0 bases for J; bases not matched to a gene: 12. The CDR3 is 18 residues long. Germline-derived CDR1 and CDR2 are SGHRS and YFSETQ.

Material: peripheral blood mononuclear cells (PBMCs), obtained when the disease was refractory, from a patient treated with antithyroid drugs. The clonotype originates from a female donor with Graves disease. The chain employs TRBV5-1 and TRBJ2-7; 11 nucleotides match TRBD2. In DNA form, the CDR3 reads TGCGCCAGCAGCCTCGGGACTAGCGGCAACCGTTTCTCCTACGAGCAGTACTTC. Protein sequence: CASSLGTSGNRFSYEQYF.